These T cell receptor beta chains were read from a single sample in a study of beta chain features in type 1 diabetes. Clones were sequenced by immunoSEQ multiplex PCR, and TCRdb holds only the in-frame ones, with some missing. The sample lists about 660,000 clones; over 11% were seen once. The sequenced material came from naive CD4+ T cells from blood. The receptors here all came from a man between 18 and 29 years old with type 1 diabetes. Each CDR3 is given with its conserved first and last residue. D genes are given only for firm matches. Clone size is shown for a subset of rows, as once, few, many or a class of expanded clone.

v_call: TRBV9; clone_size: few; d_call: TRBD1; j_call: TRBJ1-1; cdr3_nt: TGTGCCAGCAGCGTAGGGGGGACAGGAACAAACACTGAAGCTTTCTTT; cdr3_aa: CASSVGGTGTNTEAFF
v_call: TRBV6-5; clone_size: NA; d_call: NA; j_call: TRBJ2-7; cdr3_nt: TGTGCCAGCAGGGAACGACAGGCCGGGTACTTC; cdr3_aa: CASRERQAGYF
v_call: TRBV4-1; clone_size: NA; d_call: TRBD1; j_call: TRBJ1-4; cdr3_nt: TGCGCCAGCAGCCACAGGACAGGTGGTCTCACCCTTAATGAAAAACTGTTTTTT; cdr3_aa: CASSHRTGGLTLNEKLFF
v_call: TRBV28; clone_size: NA; d_call: TRBD1; j_call: TRBJ2-5; cdr3_nt: TGTGCCAGCAGTTTCCAGGGGGCGGGTGGAGAGACCCAGTACTTC; cdr3_aa: CASSFQGAGGETQYF
v_call: TRBV9; clone_size: NA; d_call: TRBD1; j_call: TRBJ1-1; cdr3_nt: TGTGCCAGCAGCGCGACTCCGACAGGGGAGGGGCAAGCTTTCTTT; cdr3_aa: CASSATPTGEGQAFF
v_call: TRBV4-2; clone_size: NA; d_call: NA; j_call: TRBJ2-2; cdr3_nt: TGTGCCAGCAGCCAAGGGCCTCTCCTTAACACCGGGGAGCTGTTTTTT; cdr3_aa: CASSQGPLLNTGELFF
v_call: TRBV29-1; clone_size: few; d_call: TRBD1; j_call: TRBJ2-5; cdr3_nt: TGCAGCGGAGGAGGGGACAGGGGAACGGAGACCCAGTACTTC; cdr3_aa: CSGGGDRGTETQYF
v_call: TRBV30; clone_size: few; d_call: NA; j_call: TRBJ2-2; cdr3_nt: TGTGCCTGGAGCTTCGGCAGGGTAGGCGCCGGGGAGCTGTTTTTT; cdr3_aa: CAWSFGRVGAGELFF
v_call: TRBV5-1; clone_size: NA; d_call: TRBD1; j_call: TRBJ1-2; cdr3_nt: TGCGCCAGCAGCCTGGACAGGGGAAACTATGGCTACACCTTC; cdr3_aa: CASSLDRGNYGYTF
v_call: TRBV25-1; clone_size: NA; d_call: TRBD1; j_call: TRBJ1-5; cdr3_nt: TGTGCCAGCAGTGAAAGGGGACAGGGGCATCAGCCCCAGCATTTT; cdr3_aa: CASSERGQGHQPQHF
v_call: TRBV7-2; clone_size: few; d_call: TRBD2; j_call: TRBJ2-7; cdr3_nt: TGTGCCAGCAGCCTACGACTAGCAGACTCCTACGAGCAGTACTTC; cdr3_aa: CASSLRLADSYEQYF
v_call: TRBV6-5; clone_size: NA; d_call: NA; j_call: TRBJ2-4; cdr3_nt: TGTGCCAGCAGTGCTACGAGGACACGGCAGTACTTC; cdr3_aa: CASSATRTRQYF
v_call: TRBV2; clone_size: few; d_call: TRBD2; j_call: TRBJ2-3; cdr3_nt: TGTGCCAGCAGAGCGAGGGGACTAGCGGGCACAGATACGCAGTATTTT; cdr3_aa: CASRARGLAGTDTQYF
v_call: TRBV7-9; clone_size: few; d_call: NA; j_call: TRBJ2-3; cdr3_nt: TGTGCCAGCAGCTCACCCGGCCATACGCAGTATTTT; cdr3_aa: CASSSPGHTQYF
v_call: TRBV18; clone_size: few; d_call: TRBD2; j_call: TRBJ2-7; cdr3_nt: TGTGCCAGCTCACCACCCGGGACTAGCGGGATCGGGCAGTACTTC; cdr3_aa: CASSPPGTSGIGQYF
v_call: TRBV6-1; clone_size: NA; d_call: NA; j_call: TRBJ1-1; cdr3_nt: TGTGCCAGCAATTTTGACAGCTACACTGAAGCTTTCTTT; cdr3_aa: CASNFDSYTEAFF
v_call: TRBV7-7; clone_size: few; d_call: NA; j_call: TRBJ2-5; cdr3_nt: TGTGCTAGCAGCTTTGGGACCAAAGAGACCCAGTACTTC; cdr3_aa: CASSFGTKETQYF
v_call: TRBV19; clone_size: NA; d_call: TRBD1; j_call: TRBJ1-1; cdr3_nt: TGTGCCAGTACCACGGACAGGGTGAACACTGAAGCTTTCTTT; cdr3_aa: CASTTDRVNTEAFF
v_call: TRBV6-5; clone_size: NA; d_call: NA; j_call: TRBJ2-5; cdr3_nt: TGTGCCAGCAGTTACTTAGCTCTGGGCCATCAGACCCAGTACTTC; cdr3_aa: CASSYLALGHQTQYF